This T cell receptor (beta chain) was obtained from a study of OX40 agonist ivuxolimab in advanced cancers. At the level of the study: Patients received intravenous ivuxolimab every 2 weeks at 0.01 to 10 mg/kg. Allowance was made for prior anti-PD-1, anti-PD-L1 or anti-CTLA-4 therapy, and roughly 39% had some. Partial responses, seen in three patients, involved one hepatocellular carcinoma and two cutaneous melanomas.

Profiled with immunoSEQ multiplex PCR; TCRdb holds only in-frame clones, not every one. The table lists some 39,000 clones, less than 90% of them singletons. CDR3 size: 15 residues. About this clone: The antigen is not known.

Findings and caveats of the study: Normalized T-cell clonal expansion was also low in a subset of nonresponders.

The TCR comes from an adult with an advanced solid tumor such as melanoma, head and neck, liver or kidney cancer. The rearrangement links TRBV21-1 to TRBJ1-6. TRBV21-1 is listed as a pseudogene. Here the sequenced sample was CD4+ or CD8+ T cells sorted from blood, taken in a trial of the OX40 agonist ivuxolimab. The CDR3 DNA sequence: TGTGCCAGCAGCAAGCATCCGGCGGGTAATTCACCCCTCCACTTT. As protein: CASSKHPAGNSPLHF.